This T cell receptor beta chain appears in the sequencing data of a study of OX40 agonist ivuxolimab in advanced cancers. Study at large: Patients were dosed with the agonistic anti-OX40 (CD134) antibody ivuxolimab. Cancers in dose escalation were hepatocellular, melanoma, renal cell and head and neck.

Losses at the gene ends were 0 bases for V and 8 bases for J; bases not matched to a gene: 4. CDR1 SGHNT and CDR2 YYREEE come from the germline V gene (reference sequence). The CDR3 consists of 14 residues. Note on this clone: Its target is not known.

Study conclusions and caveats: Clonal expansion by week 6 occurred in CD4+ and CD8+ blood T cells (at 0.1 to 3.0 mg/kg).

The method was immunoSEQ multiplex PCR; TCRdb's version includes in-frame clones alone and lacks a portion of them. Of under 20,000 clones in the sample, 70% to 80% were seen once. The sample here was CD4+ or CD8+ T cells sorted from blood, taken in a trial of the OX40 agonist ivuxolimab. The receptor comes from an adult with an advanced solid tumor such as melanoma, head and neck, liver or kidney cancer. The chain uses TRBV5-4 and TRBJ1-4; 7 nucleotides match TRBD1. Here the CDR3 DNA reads TGTGCCAGCAGCTTGGGGGGACAGTTGGAAAAACTGTTTTTT. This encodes CASSLGGQLEKLFF.